Reported below is one T cell receptor (beta chain). Its antigen is not identified. This entry belongs to a study of cytotoxic CD8 clonotypes in ibrutinib-treated CLL. Study information: Among the patients, more than ten presented as relapsed/refractory and 15 as treatment-naive; some 17 showed unmutated IGHV. After a median of almost 70 months, some 14 patients stayed remitted and approximately 12 progressed; responses had been partial in about 24 and complete in 2. General study points: Sampling of sustained-remission and progressing patients occurred at differing times.

The TCR beta libraries used 1.5 to 2 micrograms of genomic DNA that came from cryopreserved PBMCs. The CDR3 is 12 amino acids. The V gene lost 2 bases and the J gene lost 13 bases, with 11 bases spanning the gap. CDR1 and CDR2 (germline): MNHNY, SVGAGI (reference sequence). The table came from immunoSEQ multiplex PCR; TCRdb's copy has only in-frame clones and leaves some out. This sample has about 26,000 clones, with roughly 85% found just once. The sample consisted of PBMCs, taken after 24 months of ibrutinib treatment. The gene calls are TRBV6-6 and TRBJ1-4, with D uncertain. The source of this sequence is a human donor with chronic lymphocytic leukemia. The CDR3 here is CASSYTSGGLFF. The CDR3 DNA reads as TGTGCCAGCAGTTACACGTCAGGAGGACTGTTTTTT.